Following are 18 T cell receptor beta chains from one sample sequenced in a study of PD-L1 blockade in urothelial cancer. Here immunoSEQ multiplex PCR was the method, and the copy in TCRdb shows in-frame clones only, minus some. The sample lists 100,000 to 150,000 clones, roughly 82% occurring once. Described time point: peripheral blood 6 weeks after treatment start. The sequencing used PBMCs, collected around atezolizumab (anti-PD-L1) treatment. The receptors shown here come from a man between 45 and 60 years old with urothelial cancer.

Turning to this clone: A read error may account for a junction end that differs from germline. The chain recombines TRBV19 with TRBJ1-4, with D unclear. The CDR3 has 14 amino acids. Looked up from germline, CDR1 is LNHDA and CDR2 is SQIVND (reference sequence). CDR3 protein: CASSIGRRDEKLFF. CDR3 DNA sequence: TGTGCCAGTAGCATAGGGAGGCGTGATGAAAAACTGTTTTTT. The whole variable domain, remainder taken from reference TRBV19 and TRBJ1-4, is DGGITQSPKYLFRKEGQNVTLSCEQNLNHDAMYWYRQDPGQGLRLIYYSQIVNDFQKGDIAEGYSVSREKKESFPLTVTSAQKNPTAFYLCASSIGRRDEKLFFGSGTQLSVL.

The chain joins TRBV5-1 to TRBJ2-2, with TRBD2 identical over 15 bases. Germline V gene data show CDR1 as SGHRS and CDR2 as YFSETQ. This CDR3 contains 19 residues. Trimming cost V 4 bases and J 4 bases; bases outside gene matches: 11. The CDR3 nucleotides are TGCGCCAGCAGCGATACTGGACTAGCGGGAGGGCCAAGCACCGGGGAGCTGTTTTTT. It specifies CASSDTGLAGGPSTGELFF.

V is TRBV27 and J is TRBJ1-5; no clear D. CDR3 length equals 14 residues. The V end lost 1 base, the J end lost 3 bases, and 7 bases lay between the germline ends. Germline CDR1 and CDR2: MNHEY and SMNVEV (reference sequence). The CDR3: CASSLWGDNQPQHF. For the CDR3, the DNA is TGTGCCAGCAGTTTATGGGGAGACAATCAGCCCCAGCATTTT.

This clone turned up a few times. CDR3 coding DNA: TGTGCCAGCAGCTTAGGGACCTACGGGGATTATGCCATATATTTT. This sequence encodes CASSLGTYGDYAIYF. The rearrangement links TRBV7-9 to TRBJ1-3; D is uncertain. This CDR3 contains 15 residues. With 1 base removed from V and 11 bases from J, the gap between germline ends came to 18 bases. The germline CDR1 and CDR2 sequences are SEHNR and FQNEAQ (reference sequence).

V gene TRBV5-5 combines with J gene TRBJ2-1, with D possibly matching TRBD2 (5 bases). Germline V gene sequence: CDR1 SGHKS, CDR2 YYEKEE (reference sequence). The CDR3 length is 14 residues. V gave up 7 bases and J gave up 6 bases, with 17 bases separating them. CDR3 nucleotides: TGTGCCAGCGGAGCCAGGACTGTTACCAATGAGCAGTTCTTC. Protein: CASGARTVTNEQFF.

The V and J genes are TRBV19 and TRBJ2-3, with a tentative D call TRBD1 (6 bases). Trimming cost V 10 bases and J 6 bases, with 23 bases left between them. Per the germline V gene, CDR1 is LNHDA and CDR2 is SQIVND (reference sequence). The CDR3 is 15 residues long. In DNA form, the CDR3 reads TGTGCCACCTCCGATCAGGGGATTGTGGTTGATACGCAGTATTTT. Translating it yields CATSDQGIVVDTQYF.

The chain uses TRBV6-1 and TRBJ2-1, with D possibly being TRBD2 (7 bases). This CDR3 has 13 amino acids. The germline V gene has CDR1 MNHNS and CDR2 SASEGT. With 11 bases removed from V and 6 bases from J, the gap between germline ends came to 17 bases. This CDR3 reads CAGRGGGLNEQFF. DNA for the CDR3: TGTGCCGGTAGGGGGGGTGGTCTCAATGAGCAGTTCTTC.

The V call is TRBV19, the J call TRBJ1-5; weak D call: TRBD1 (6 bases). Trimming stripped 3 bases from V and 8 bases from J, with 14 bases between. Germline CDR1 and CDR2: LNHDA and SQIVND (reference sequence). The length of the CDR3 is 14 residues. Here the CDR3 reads CASSIMGQGKPQHF. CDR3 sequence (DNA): TGTGCCAGTAGTATTATGGGACAAGGTAAGCCCCAGCATTTT.

CDR3 coding DNA: TGTGCCAGCACCCCCGGGGGGCGGAAGACCGGGGAGCTGTTTTTT. Translation gives CASTPGGRKTGELFF. The V gene is TRBV7-9, the J gene TRBJ2-2, with a tentative D call TRBD2 (7 bases). The CDR3 is 15 amino acids. CDR1 and CDR2 (germline): SEHNR, FQNEAQ (reference sequence). Trimming cost V 7 bases and J 5 bases, with 17 bases left between them.

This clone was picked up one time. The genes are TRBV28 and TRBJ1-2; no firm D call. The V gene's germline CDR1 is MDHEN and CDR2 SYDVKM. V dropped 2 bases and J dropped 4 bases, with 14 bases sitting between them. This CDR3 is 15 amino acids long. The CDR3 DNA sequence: TGTGCCAGCAGTTTAGAGCCTCGGAGTCTCTATGGCTACACCTTC. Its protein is CASSLEPRSLYGYTF.

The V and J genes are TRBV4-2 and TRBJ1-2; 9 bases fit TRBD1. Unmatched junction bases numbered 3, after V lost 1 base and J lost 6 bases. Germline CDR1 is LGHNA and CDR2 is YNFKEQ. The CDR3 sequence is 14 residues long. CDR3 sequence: CASSQVGQGDGYTF. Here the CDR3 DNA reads TGTGCCAGCAGCCAAGTGGGACAGGGCGATGGCTACACCTTC.

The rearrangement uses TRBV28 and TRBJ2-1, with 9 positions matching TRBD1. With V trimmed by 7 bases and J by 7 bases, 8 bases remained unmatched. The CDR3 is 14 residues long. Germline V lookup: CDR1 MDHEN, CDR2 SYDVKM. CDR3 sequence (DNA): TGTGCCAGCACAGCCCGGACAGGGGTAAATGAGCAGTTCTTC. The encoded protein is CASTARTGVNEQFF. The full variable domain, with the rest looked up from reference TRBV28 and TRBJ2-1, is DVKVTQSSRYLVKRTGEKVFLECVQDMDHENMFWYRQDPGLGLRLIYFSYDVKMKEKGDIPEGYSVSREKKERFSLILESASTNQTSMYLCASTARTGVNEQFFGPGTRLTVL.

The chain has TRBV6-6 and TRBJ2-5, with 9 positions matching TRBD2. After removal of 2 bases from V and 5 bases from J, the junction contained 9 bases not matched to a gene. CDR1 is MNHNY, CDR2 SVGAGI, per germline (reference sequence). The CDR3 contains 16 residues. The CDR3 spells CASSYRVAGDGETQYF. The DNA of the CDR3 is TGTGCCAGCAGTTACAGAGTAGCGGGAGATGGTGAGACCCAGTACTTC.

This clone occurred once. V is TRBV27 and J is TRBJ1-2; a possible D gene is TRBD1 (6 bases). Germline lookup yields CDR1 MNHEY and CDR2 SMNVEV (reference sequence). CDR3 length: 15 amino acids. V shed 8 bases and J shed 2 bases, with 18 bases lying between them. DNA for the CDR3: TGTGCCAGCGGGCCTTGGGACACCGGAAACTATGGCTACACCTTC. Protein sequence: CASGPWDTGNYGYTF.

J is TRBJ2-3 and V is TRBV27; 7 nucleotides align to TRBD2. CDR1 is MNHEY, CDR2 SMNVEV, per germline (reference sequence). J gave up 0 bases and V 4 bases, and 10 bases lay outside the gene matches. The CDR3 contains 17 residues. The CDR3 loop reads CASSSPGGSISTDTQYF. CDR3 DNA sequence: TGTGCCAGCAGTTCGCCCGGGGGGTCAATAAGCACAGATACGCAGTATTTT.

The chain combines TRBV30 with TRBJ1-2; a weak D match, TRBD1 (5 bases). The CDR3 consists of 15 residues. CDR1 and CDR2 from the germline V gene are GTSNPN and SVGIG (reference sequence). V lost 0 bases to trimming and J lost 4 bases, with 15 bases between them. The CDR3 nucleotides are TGTGCCTGGAGTGTACTGCCGGGGACTTTCTATGGCTACACCTTC. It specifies CAWSVLPGTFYGYTF.

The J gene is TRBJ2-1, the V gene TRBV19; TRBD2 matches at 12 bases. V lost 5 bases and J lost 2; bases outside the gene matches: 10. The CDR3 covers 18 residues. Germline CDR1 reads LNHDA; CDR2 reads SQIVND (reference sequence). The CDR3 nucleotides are TGTGCCAGTAGTCCCCGTCGACTAGCGGGAGCCACCTACAATGAGCAGTTCTTC. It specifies CASSPRRLAGATYNEQFF.

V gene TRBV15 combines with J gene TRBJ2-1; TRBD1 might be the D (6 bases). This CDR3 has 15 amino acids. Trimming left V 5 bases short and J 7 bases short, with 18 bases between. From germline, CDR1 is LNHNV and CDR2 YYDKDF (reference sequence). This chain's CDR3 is CATSLLREGGNEQFF. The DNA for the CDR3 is TGTGCCACCAGCTTACTCAGGGAAGGGGGAAATGAGCAGTTCTTC.